Given below is one T cell receptor beta chain in context. Adults between about 18 and 89 years of age took part from 20 to 25 US areas. Using immunoSEQ multiplex PCR, the repertoire was profiled, and TCRdb retains in-frame clones only, with some absent. The profile shows roughly 250,000 clones, 85% to 90% of them singletons. The CDR3 extends over 14 amino acids. V shed 2 bases and J shed 0 bases, with 8 bases lying between them. The germline CDR1 and CDR2 sequences are SGHRS and YFSETQ. The data derive from a study of blood T cell repertoires in COVID-19. Sequenced material: PBMCs or T cells enriched from blood (not recorded which). V is TRBV5-1 and J is TRBJ2-5; D is uncertain. This clonotype originated in a man aged 35 to 55 who had recovered from COVID-19. CDR3 loop: CASSFTANQETQYF. The DNA for the CDR3 is TGCGCCAGCAGCTTTACAGCAAACCAAGAGACCCAGTACTTC.